This TCR beta chain came from a study of identical twins. Broader study findings: Among monozygotic twins, out-of-frame TCR alpha sharing exceeded what models predicted.

Template switching added a universal primer site; cDNA carried unique molecular identifiers. TCRdb itself ran the 5' RACE reads through MiXCR, one entry per CDR3 protein. The sample carries about 470,000 distinct CDR3 sequences, approximately 24% recorded once. Only a few counts were recorded for this clonotype. The antigen is undetermined. In every case, the donor was a healthy Caucasian. CDR3 length: 14 residues. The germline CDR1 and CDR2 sequences are LGHDT and YNNKEL (reference sequence). Trimming removed 2 bases at V and 5 bases at J, with 12 bases between. The same data also went into a second study, on T cells expressing NK-cell markers. From that paper: More than 5 donors carried dominant NKG2C+ clonotypes that made up about 1.0-7.0% of their CD8+ T cells.

The J gene is TRBJ2-5, the V gene TRBV3-1; possibly TRBD1 or TRBD2 for D (5 bases each). The specimen sequenced was CD4+ T cells sorted from blood. The origin of this receptor is a woman younger than 35 in good health. The CDR3 DNA reads as TGTGCCAGCAGCCAAAGGACGGGGCGGGAGACCCAGTACTTC. Translated, it gives CASSQRTGRETQYF.